The 32 T cell receptor beta chains below all came from one sample that was sequenced in a study of cytomegalovirus exposure and HLA in healthy donors. Researchers ran the PCR with 60 Vbeta and 13 Jbeta primers. Only in-frame clones appear in the TCRdb table, and some are missing; sequencing was by immunoSEQ multiplex PCR. The table records tens of thousands of clones, approximately 69% of them present only once. Sequenced: PBMCs. The receptors stem from a woman aged 50 to 60 in good health and CMV-seropositive.

The CDR3 bases are TGTGCCAGCAGACGCCTCGGACAGATCGCAAACAATGAGCAGTTCTTC. Encoded protein: CASRRLGQIANNEQFF. V and J are TRBV27 and TRBJ2-1; D is possibly TRBD1 (6 bases). The CDR3 spans 16 residues. With 6 bases removed from V and 5 bases from J, the gap between germline ends came to 20 bases. Germline V gene data show CDR1 as MNHEY and CDR2 as SMNVEV (reference sequence).

In regard to this clone: Likely a read error: the CDR3 ends without its conserved phenylalanine or tryptophan. V and J are TRBV7-2 and TRBJ1-6; D unresolved. Germline loops: CDR1 SGHTA, CDR2 FQGNSA. This CDR3 comprises 13 residues. Trimming removed 6 bases from V and 8 bases from J, with 11 bases in between. CDR3 sequence: CASSPQVDSPLHL. DNA for the CDR3: TGTGCCAGCAGTCCCCAGGTTGATTCACCCCTCCACCTT.

The chain combines TRBV2 with TRBJ1-3, with TRBD1 matching over 7 bases. The CDR3 is 15 residues long. V lost 6 bases, J lost 0 bases, and 5 bases stayed unmatched. The germline V gene encodes CDR1 SNHLY and CDR2 FYNNEI. CDR3 bases: TGTGCCAGCAGCGAGGGACAGAGCTCTGGAAACACCATATATTTT. It codes for CASSEGQSSGNTIYF.

The CDR3 reads CASRRTGLGGQPQHF. The CDR3 DNA reads TGTGCCAGCAGACGGACAGGGCTGGGTGGTCAGCCCCAGCATTTT. The genes are TRBV28 and TRBJ1-5; 8 bases map to TRBD1. This CDR3 spans 15 amino acids. V lost 6 bases and J lost 6; bases outside the gene matches: 10. Germline CDR1 is MDHEN and CDR2 is SYDVKM. Variable domain in full (rest from reference TRBV28 and TRBJ1-5): DVKVTQSSRYLVKRTGEKVFLECVQDMDHENMFWYRQDPGLGLRLIYFSYDVKMKEKGDIPEGYSVSREKKERFSLILESASTNQTSMYLCASRRTGLGGQPQHFGDGTRLSIL.

This CDR3 reads CASSVAGTLPETQYF. The CDR3 DNA is TGTGCCAGCAGCGTGGCAGGGACTCTCCCCGAGACCCAGTACTTC. The genes are TRBV5-6 and TRBJ2-5, with a weak D call TRBD2 (6 bases). Germline lookup yields CDR1 SGHDT and CDR2 YYEEEE. V was pared by 4 bases and J by 5 bases, with 18 bases between. The CDR3 has 15 amino acids.

The rearrangement joins TRBV5-6 to TRBJ1-4; TRBD1 is a possible D gene (5 bases). The V and J ends lost 0 bases and 8 bases respectively, with 14 bases between them. CDR3 length: 15 residues. The germline gives CDR1 SGHDT, CDR2 YYEEEE. The DNA of the CDR3 is TGTGCCAGCAGCTTGGCCGGGGGGGTAGGGGAAAAACTGTTTTTT. Its protein product is CASSLAGGVGEKLFF.

The V gene is TRBV18, the J gene TRBJ1-2; D perhaps matches TRBD1 (6 bases). Trimming removed 2 bases at V and 7 bases at J, with 14 bases between. The length of the CDR3 is 14 residues. Germline values: CDR1 KGHSH, CDR2 LQKENI. The CDR3: CASSPAQGSGGYTF. CDR3 nucleotides: TGTGCCAGCTCACCAGCGCAGGGGTCGGGTGGCTACACCTTC.

The chain is built from TRBV2 and TRBJ1-1, with D unresolved. V was cut by 11 bases and J by 0 bases, with 13 bases left in between. CDR3 length: 13 amino acids. Per germline, CDR1 SNHLY and CDR2 FYNNEI. This CDR3 reads CASGGGLNTEAFF. CDR3 nucleotide sequence: TGTGCCTCCGGCGGAGGACTGAACACTGAAGCTTTCTTT.

This chain links TRBV7-2 with TRBJ1-6; D might be TRBD1 (6 bases). The CDR3 has 16 residues. Looked up from germline, CDR1 is SGHTA and CDR2 is FQGNSA. The V gene lost 2 bases and the J gene lost 5 bases, with 13 bases spanning the gap. Here the CDR3 DNA reads TGTGCCAGCAGCTTATTAGGGACACTCAATAATTCACCCCTCCACTTT. It codes for CASSLLGTLNNSPLHF.

A few counts support this clone. This sequence joins TRBV28 and TRBJ2-3; the D gene is possibly TRBD1 (6 bases). The V end lost 5 bases, the J end lost 3 bases, and 15 bases lay between the germline ends. The CDR3 is 15 amino acids. Germline V CDR1 and CDR2: MDHEN, SYDVKM. CDR3 in amino acids: CASSPGVLGTDTQYF. The CDR3 DNA reads TGTGCCAGCAGTCCAGGGGTCCTCGGGACAGATACGCAGTATTTT.

This sequence joins TRBV4-3 and TRBJ1-1; TRBD1 matches 8 bases. With 4 bases clipped from V and 10 bases from J, the junction kept 11 bases outside the gene matches. Per germline, CDR1 LGHNA and CDR2 YSLEER. The length of the CDR3 is 14 residues. In DNA, the CDR3 is TGCGCCAGCAGCCTCACGACAGGGGAGTCGGCAGCTTTCTTT. This encodes CASSLTTGESAAFF.

The rearrangement links TRBV7-8 to TRBJ2-5; maybe TRBD2 (7 bases). CDR1 SGHVS and CDR2 FQNEAQ come from the germline V gene. The CDR3 totals 16 residues. V dropped 5 bases and J dropped 0 bases, with 16 bases sitting between them. CDR3 residues: CASSLLGGPYQETQYF. The CDR3 DNA is TGTGCCAGCAGCCTGTTGGGGGGGCCTTACCAAGAGACCCAGTACTTC.

V gene TRBV28 combines with J gene TRBJ1-1, with unresolved D. CDR1 is MDHEN, CDR2 SYDVKM, per germline. V lost 2 bases, J lost 1 base, and 5 bases lay in between. The CDR3 covers 13 residues. CDR3 sequence reads: CASSLPRNTEAFF. CDR3 coding DNA: TGTGCCAGCAGTTTACCGAGGAACACTGAAGCTTTCTTT.

The gene calls are TRBV19 and TRBJ1-3; D not certain. The CDR3 has 15 residues. Germline-derived CDR1 and CDR2 are LNHDA and SQIVND (reference sequence). V was pared by 5 bases and J by 0 bases, with 11 bases between. The DNA for the CDR3 is TGTGCCAGTAGTTCAGCGACGGCCTCTGGAAACACCATATATTTT. Its protein is CASSSATASGNTIYF.

V and J are TRBV9 and TRBJ1-1; D perhaps matches TRBD1 (5 bases). CDR1 and CDR2 from the germline V gene are SGDLS and YYNGEE. V was trimmed by 0 bases and J by 3 bases, leaving 9 bases between them. The CDR3 covers 14 residues. The CDR3: CASSVEGLDTEAFF. CDR3 DNA: TGTGCCAGCAGCGTAGAGGGGTTGGACACTGAAGCTTTCTTT. The full variable domain, in which reference TRBV9 and TRBJ1-1 provide the parts outside the CDR3, is DSGVTQTPKHLITATGQRVTLRCSPRSGDLSVYWYQQSLDQGLQFLIQYYNGEERAKGNILERFSAQQFPDLHSELNLSSLELGDSALYFCASSVEGLDTEAFFGQGTRLTVV.

This rearrangement joins TRBV2 to TRBJ2-7; a possible D gene is TRBD1 (6 bases). The CDR3 is made up of 12 amino acids. Germline values: CDR1 SNHLY, CDR2 FYNNEI. V was pared by 6 bases and J by 6 bases, with 12 bases between. This chain's CDR3 is CASSLQGSEQYF. The CDR3 DNA is TGTGCCAGCAGCTTACAGGGATCCGAGCAGTACTTC.

V gene TRBV30 combines with J gene TRBJ1-2, with 7 bases that match TRBD1. The CDR3 runs 11 residues. Trimming cost V 1 base and J 8 bases; bases outside gene matches: 1. Germline V lookup: CDR1 GTSNPN, CDR2 SVGIG (reference sequence). CDR3 bases: TGTGCCTGGAGTGAAGGGGGCGGCTACACCTTC. It specifies CAWSEGGGYTF. The full variable domain, in which reference TRBV30 and TRBJ1-2 provide the parts outside the CDR3, is SQTIHQWPATLVQPVGSPLSLECTVEGTSNPNLYWYRQAAGRGLQLLFYSVGIGQISSEVPQNLSASRPQDRQFILSSKKLLLSDSGFYLCAWSEGGGYTFGSGTRLTVV.

V gene TRBV13 combines with J gene TRBJ1-2; 9 nucleotides agree with TRBD1. This CDR3 comprises 15 residues. The germline V gene encodes CDR1 PRHDT and CDR2 FYEKMQ (reference sequence). The J segment lost 4 bases and the V segment lost 0 bases, leaving 3 bases of the junction unmatched. This CDR3 is CASSLGQGAFYGYTF. The DNA for the CDR3 is TGTGCCAGCAGCTTAGGACAGGGGGCTTTCTATGGCTACACCTTC.

In nucleotides, the CDR3 is TGCAGCGTTGAAGACCCGTCGTCCAATGAGCAGTTCTTC. Protein product: CSVEDPSSNEQFF. The rearrangement uses TRBV29-1 and TRBJ2-1, with D unresolved. Per germline, CDR1 SQVTM and CDR2 ANQGSEA. The CDR3 consists of 13 residues. Trimming shortened V by 0 bases and J by 6 bases, and 9 bases separated the two germline ends.

J is TRBJ2-7 and V is TRBV7-2; 9 nucleotides line up with TRBD2. J gave up 1 base and V 1 base, and 5 bases lay outside the gene matches. This CDR3 is built from 16 residues. The germline V gene encodes CDR1 SGHTA and CDR2 FQGNSA. The CDR3 sequence: CASSLVKSGGSYEQYF. In DNA form, the CDR3 reads TGTGCCAGCAGCTTAGTTAAGAGCGGGGGGTCCTACGAGCAGTACTTC.

The chain is built from TRBV4-3 and TRBJ2-1; TRBD1 matches 8 bases. The CDR3 runs 14 residues. V was clipped by 3 bases and J by 6 bases; unmatched bases: 4. Germline CDR1 is LGHNA and CDR2 is YSLEER. The CDR3 is CASSQYTGGNEQFF. DNA of the CDR3: TGCGCCAGCAGCCAGTATACAGGGGGCAATGAGCAGTTCTTC.

V gene TRBV6-6 combines with J gene TRBJ1-6; D unclear. V was shortened by 10 bases and J by 10 bases, with 20 bases between the two germline ends. CDR3 length: 14 amino acids. CDR1 and CDR2 from the germline V gene are MNHNY and SVGAGI (reference sequence). The CDR3 DNA is TGTGCCACTTCTACGGCGGGGAGAAGCTCACCCCTCCACTTT. Its protein is CATSTAGRSSPLHF.

This clone was picked up one time. The CDR3 nucleotides read TGTGCCAGCAGCCCCACCCCGAGGTTACAAGAGACCCAGTACTTC. Translating it yields CASSPTPRLQETQYF. The rearrangement links TRBV7-2 to TRBJ2-5; D is uncertain. Germline V gene sequence: CDR1 SGHTA, CDR2 FQGNSA. The CDR3 sequence is 15 residues long. V lost 5 bases, J lost 2 bases, and 15 bases lay in between.

The gene calls are TRBV19 and TRBJ1-1, with D unresolved. Per germline, CDR1 LNHDA and CDR2 SQIVND (reference sequence). V lost 5 bases to trimming and J lost 3 bases, with 16 bases between them. The CDR3 sequence is 15 residues long. In DNA form, the CDR3 reads TGTGCCAGTAGTCCCCAGAGGGCCGAGGACACTGAAGCTTTCTTT. Its protein is CASSPQRAEDTEAFF.

To note about this clone: One junction end disagrees with the germline gene, perhaps due to a read error. V and J are TRBV7-9 and TRBJ2-1; 8 bases are a match to TRBD1. The germline CDR1 and CDR2 sequences are SEHNR and FQNEAQ (reference sequence). The CDR3 runs 14 residues. The CDR3 here is CSSSSYDRGNEQFF. The CDR3 DNA is TGTTCCAGCAGCTCGTACGACAGGGGCAATGAGCAGTTCTTC.

The V and J genes are TRBV13 and TRBJ1-1; 9 bases are shared with TRBD1. V lost 5 bases to trimming and J lost 4 bases; unmatched junction nucleotides: 5. Germline V gene data show CDR1 as PRHDT and CDR2 as FYEKMQ (reference sequence). The CDR3 is 14 residues long. CDR3 loop: CASSPQGAGTEAFF. CDR3 in DNA: TGTGCCAGCAGCCCACAGGGGGCCGGCACTGAAGCTTTCTTT.

As to this clone: Other nucleotide sequences from this sample produce the same CDR3. The rearrangement links TRBV5-6 to TRBJ2-7, with 8 nucleotides matching TRBD1. J lost 5 bases, V lost 4 bases, and 2 bases had no gene match. Looked up from germline, CDR1 is SGHDT and CDR2 is YYEEEE. The CDR3 covers 12 residues. CDR3 amino acids: CASSPGQDEQYF. Written as DNA, the CDR3 is TGTGCCAGCAGCCCGGGACAGGACGAGCAGTACTTC.

This clone showed up just a few times. The V call is TRBV6-1, the J call TRBJ1-4; TRBD1 matches 7 bases. Trimming removed 3 bases from V and 4 bases from J; junction bases left unmatched: 5. The CDR3 length is 15 residues. Germline CDR1 and CDR2: MNHNS and SASEGT. The CDR3 DNA is TGTGCCAGCAGTGAGCGGGACAGACATAATGAAAAACTGTTTTTT. It is translated as CASSERDRHNEKLFF.

The genes are TRBV28 and TRBJ2-7; 14 bases match TRBD2. J lost 1 base, V lost 6 bases, and 5 bases had no gene match. The CDR3 runs to 16 residues. Germline V CDR1 and CDR2: MDHEN, SYDVKM. The DNA for the CDR3 is TGTGCCAGCAGGACGGGACTAGCGGGGGTTTCCTACGAGCAGTACTTC. This sequence encodes CASRTGLAGVSYEQYF.

This chain links TRBV4-3 with TRBJ1-2; 9 bases map to TRBD1. V dropped 4 bases and J dropped 7; count of bases not matched to a gene: 16. The CDR3 is 17 residues long. Per the germline V gene, CDR1 is LGHNA and CDR2 is YSLEER. The CDR3 coding sequence is TGCGCCAGCAGCCCGTCAGGGTATGACAGGGGGGGATCTGGCTACACCTTC. Protein product: CASSPSGYDRGGSGYTF.

The chain employs TRBV19 and TRBJ2-2, with 9 nucleotides matching TRBD1. Trimming at V came to 5 bases and at J to 1 base, leaving 5 bases not matched to a gene. The CDR3 is 16 residues long. CDR1 and CDR2 from the germline V gene are LNHDA and SQIVND (reference sequence). The CDR3: CASSPGQGLNTGELFF. The CDR3 DNA is TGTGCCAGTAGTCCAGGACAGGGGCTGAACACCGGGGAGCTGTTTTTT. Combining the CDR3 with reference TRBV19 and TRBJ2-2 gives the whole variable domain DGGITQSPKYLFRKEGQNVTLSCEQNLNHDAMYWYRQDPGQGLRLIYYSQIVNDFQKGDIAEGYSVSREKKESFPLTVTSAQKNPTAFYLCASSPGQGLNTGELFFGEGSRLTVL.

The V call is TRBV4-1, the J call TRBJ1-4; 7 nucleotides line up with TRBD1. Germline CDR1 is MGHRA and CDR2 is YSYEKL. This CDR3 has 15 amino acids. With 1 base clipped from V and 7 bases from J, the junction kept 6 bases outside the gene matches. In nucleotides, the CDR3 is TGCGCCAGCAGCCAAGGATCAGGGGGTGTTGAAAAACTGTTTTTT. Protein sequence: CASSQGSGGVEKLFF.